The clone carrying this TCR beta chain came up a few times. TCRdb re-derived calls from the RT-PCR reads in MiXCR, one entry per CDR3 protein. The data contain about 680,000 distinct CDR3 sequences, approximately 15% of them singletons. The specimen sequenced was memory CD4+ T cells from blood. This receptor was obtained from a female donor in good health, serving as a healthy control.

CDR3: CASSSHVGTNEKLFF. For the CDR3, the DNA is TGTGCCAGCAGTTCTCACGTTGGAACTAATGAAAAACTGTTTTTT. The rearrangement links TRBV5-5 to TRBJ1-4; D not certain. Trimming shortened V by 5 bases and J by 1 base, and 12 bases separated the two germline ends. Germline values: CDR1 SGHKS, CDR2 YYEKEE (reference sequence). This CDR3 contains 15 residues. Together with reference TRBV5-5 and TRBJ1-4, the CDR3 gives the full variable domain: DAGVTQSPTHLIKTRGQQVTLRCSPISGHKSVSWYQQVLGQGPQFIFQYYEKEERGRGNFPDRFSARQFPNYSSELNVNALLLGDSALYLCASSSHVGTNEKLFFGSGTQLSVL.